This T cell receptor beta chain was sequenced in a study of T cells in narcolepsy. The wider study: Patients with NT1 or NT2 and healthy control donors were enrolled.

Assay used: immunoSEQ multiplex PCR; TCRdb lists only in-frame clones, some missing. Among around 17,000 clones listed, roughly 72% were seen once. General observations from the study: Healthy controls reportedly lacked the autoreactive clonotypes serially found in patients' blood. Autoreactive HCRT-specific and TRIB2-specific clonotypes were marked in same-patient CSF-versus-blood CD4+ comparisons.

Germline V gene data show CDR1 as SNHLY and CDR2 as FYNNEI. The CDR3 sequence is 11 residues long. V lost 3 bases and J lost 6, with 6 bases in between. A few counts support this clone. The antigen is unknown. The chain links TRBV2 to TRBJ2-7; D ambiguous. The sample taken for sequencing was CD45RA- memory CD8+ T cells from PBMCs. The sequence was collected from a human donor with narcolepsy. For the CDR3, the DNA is TGTGCCAGCAGTGAGGGTGGCGAGCAGTACTTC. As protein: CASSEGGEQYF.